This T cell receptor (beta chain) was recovered during a study of T cell responses to AZD1222 COVID-19 vaccine. Study-wide results and limits: The sample set comprised mostly white British donors with more females, and clonal diversity was possibly underestimated.

Sequencing was performed with immunoSEQ multiplex PCR; in TCRdb, only in-frame clones are kept and a portion is missing. The data show approximately 180,000 clones, less than 90% seen once. As regards this clone: What it binds is not known.

This clonotype was obtained from an adult in good health. Sequences were derived from peripheral blood, sampled on day 0 of AZD1222 vaccination.

CDR3 protein: CASSVDPQGARTEAFF. The DNA for the CDR3 is TGTGCCAGCTCAGTAGATCCCCAGGGGGCGAGGACTGAAGCTTTCTTT. The V call is TRBV18, the J call TRBJ1-1, with 8 bases that match TRBD1. Unmatched junction bases numbered 13, after V lost 5 bases and J lost 5 bases. This CDR3 comprises 16 residues. Germline V gene data show CDR1 as KGHSH and CDR2 as LQKENI.